One T cell receptor (beta chain) is described in this entry. What it binds is not known. The authors ran the assay at deep level. In replicate PCRs of sorted subsets, around 0.2 ug DNA, approximately 28,000 T cell genomes, was used. The repertoire was sequenced with immunoSEQ multiplex PCR; TCRdb's copy has only in-frame clones and lacks some. The table lists approximately 2,300,000 clones, 85% to 95% of them singletons. This entry belongs to a study of shared clonotypes between healthy human individuals. Across the whole study: Two female and three male donors aged 18 to 49 were enrolled.

The study's findings and limits: All-four-donor shared clonotypes had higher generation probabilities than non-shared clonotypes did.

Trimming pared 1 base from V and 2 bases from J, leaving 13 bases between. The CDR3 contains 16 residues. Germline V gives CDR1 SGHRS, CDR2 YFSETQ. The sequencing sample was made of naive CD4+ T cells from PBMCs. As for subset: CD45RA+ positively selected. This receptor was identified in a man younger than 35 in good health. Some clones in this sample may be carry-over from other donors' samples. The V gene is TRBV5-1, the J gene TRBJ2-1; D is unresolved. The DNA for the CDR3 is TGCGCCAGCAGCTTGATTCTATCAGGCACCTACAATGAGCAGTTCTTC. It is translated as CASSLILSGTYNEQFF. Combining the CDR3 with reference TRBV5-1 and TRBJ2-1 gives the whole variable domain KAGVTQTPRYLIKTRGQQVTLSCSPISGHRSVSWYQQTPGQGLQFLFEYFSETQRNKGNFPGRFSGRQFSNSRSEMNVSTLELGDSALYLCASSLILSGTYNEQFFGPGTRLTVL.